This T cell receptor (beta chain) was sequenced during a study of cytomegalovirus exposure and HLA in healthy donors. Study summary: Prior work identified around 100 million unique TCR beta sequences in 150 million to 200 million T cells.

Study results and limitations: The listing of 150 to 200 TCR beta chains classed them as cytomegalovirus-associated. In an earlier analysis, most TCR beta V segments were productive about 87% or about 30% of the time. A later analysis by the authors found several of the most significant clusters apparently linked to common viral pathogens.

Amplification used 60 Vbeta primers and 13 Jbeta primers. Data came from immunoSEQ multiplex PCR; TCRdb stores just in-frame clones and leaves some out. This repertoire includes about 99,000 clones. On this clone: Its antigen is still unknown. One junction end disagrees with the germline gene, perhaps due to a read error.

This clonotype originated in a man aged 35 to 55 in good health and CMV-seronegative. The sample was PBMCs.

The CDR3 spells CASRRGQGLPHEQHF. In DNA form, the CDR3 reads TGTGCCAGCAGGCGAGGACAGGGGCTTCCCCACGAGCAGCACTTC. This chain joins TRBV6-5 and TRBJ2-7; 9 bases align to TRBD1. The length of the CDR3 is 15 residues. CDR1 is MNHEY, CDR2 SVGAGI, per germline.